This section outlines one TCR beta chain sequence together with its context. Antigen: not known. Per the germline V gene, CDR1 is SGHNT and CDR2 is YYREEE (reference sequence). The CDR3 runs 15 residues. V dropped 4 bases and J dropped 5; count of bases not matched to a gene: 6. The naive CD8 fraction comprised CD45RO-negative cells positively selected for CCR7 and excluded terminally differentiated effector memory CD45RA+ cells. The study ran the assay at deep level. Using immunoSEQ multiplex PCR, the repertoire was profiled, and TCRdb retains in-frame clones only, with some absent. The sample holds hundreds of thousands of clones, 85% to 95% seen once. This entry comes from a study of shared clonotypes between healthy human individuals. Findings and limits, study-wide: It was only blood that was sampled, and tissue repertoires likely differ.

The sequencing sample was made of naive CD8+ T cells sorted from blood. V usage is TRBV5-4 and J usage is TRBJ2-5; 12 bases agree with TRBD2. This receptor was obtained from a woman aged 25 to 39 in good health. The CDR3 nucleotides are TGTGCCAGCAGCAACGGACTAGCGGGAACGGAGACCCAGTACTTC. This sequence encodes CASSNGLAGTETQYF.